Given below is one T cell receptor beta chain in context. As yet, its antigen is unknown. The entry originates in a study of cytomegalovirus exposure and HLA in healthy donors. Study at large: Earlier results showed 117 million unique TCR beta sequences derived from 150 million to 200 million T cells.

It was with 60 Vbeta and 13 Jbeta primers that the PCR ran. Sequencing used immunoSEQ multiplex PCR; TCRdb keeps in-frame clones, though not all of them. The data show some 150,000 clones, with 70% to 80% seen just once and 3.5% held by the top ten. Study-level results: A later analysis found TCR association rates differed by HLA locus, highest for DRB1 and lowest for HLA-C.

This clonotype originated in a human donor in good health. The sample taken for sequencing was PBMCs.

CDR3 sequence: CASSYGGGTEAFF. CDR3 nucleotide sequence: TGTGCCAGCAGTTACGGGGGGGGAACTGAAGCTTTCTTT. The J gene is TRBJ1-1, the V gene TRBV6-6; D perhaps matches TRBD1 (5 bases). This CDR3 contains 13 residues. Germline assignment: CDR1 MNHNY and CDR2 SVGAGI (reference sequence). Trimming pared 2 bases from V and 5 bases from J, leaving 9 bases between.